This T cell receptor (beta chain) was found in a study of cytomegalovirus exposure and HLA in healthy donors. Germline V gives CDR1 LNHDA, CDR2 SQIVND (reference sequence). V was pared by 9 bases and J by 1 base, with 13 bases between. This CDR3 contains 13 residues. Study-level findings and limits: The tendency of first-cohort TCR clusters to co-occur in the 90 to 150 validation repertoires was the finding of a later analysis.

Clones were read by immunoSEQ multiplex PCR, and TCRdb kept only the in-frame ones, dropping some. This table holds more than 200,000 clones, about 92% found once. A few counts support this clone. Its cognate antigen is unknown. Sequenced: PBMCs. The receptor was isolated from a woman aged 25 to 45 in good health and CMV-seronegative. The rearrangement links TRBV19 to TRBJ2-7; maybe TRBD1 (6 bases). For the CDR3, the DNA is TGTGCCAGCCGACAGGATTGGTCCTACGAGCAGTACTTC. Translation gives CASRQDWSYEQYF.